The 23 T cell receptor beta chains in this list originate from one sample, sequenced in a study of OX40 agonist ivuxolimab in advanced cancers. Only in-frame clones appear in the TCRdb table, and some are missing; sequencing was by immunoSEQ multiplex PCR. The sample includes approximately 45,000 clones, around nine tenths of them seen just once. The sample in question was CD4+ or CD8+ T cells sorted from blood, obtained in a trial of the OX40 agonist ivuxolimab. These receptor sequences come from an adult with an advanced solid tumor such as melanoma, head and neck, liver or kidney cancer.

In this sample, this clone turned up once. The chain links TRBV27 to TRBJ2-7; D unclear. Germline loops: CDR1 MNHEY, CDR2 SMNVEV (reference sequence). The CDR3 consists of 13 residues. V was clipped by 1 base and J by 3 bases, with 7 bases between them. In nucleotides, the CDR3 is TGTGCCAGCAGTTTATGGGCAAACTACGAGCAGTACTTC. Translated, it gives CASSLWANYEQYF.

The CDR3 loop reads CASSEIGGHTEAFF. Written as DNA, the CDR3 is TGTGCCAGCAGTGAAATCGGGGGGCATACTGAAGCTTTCTTT. The rearrangement joins TRBV6-1 to TRBJ1-1; a possible D gene is TRBD1 (6 bases). This CDR3 has 14 residues. Germline CDR1 MNHNS, CDR2 SASEGT. With 2 bases removed from V and 5 bases from J, the gap between germline ends came to 12 bases.

The CDR3 DNA sequence: TGTGCCAGCAGTGCGGGGCCCCATGGCTACACCTTC. It translates to CASSAGPHGYTF. The chain couples TRBV28 to TRBJ1-2; maybe TRBD1 (5 bases). Germline V lookup: CDR1 MDHEN, CDR2 SYDVKM. This CDR3 comprises 12 residues. V was shortened by 5 bases and J by 6 bases, with 10 bases between the two germline ends.

The CDR3 DNA reads as TGTGCCAGCAGCTCAACCGGGGGGATGGGAGTGAACGAGCAGTACTTC. Translating gives CASSSTGGMGVNEQYF. This sequence joins TRBV7-2 and TRBJ2-7; TRBD2 matches 7 bases. V gave up 4 bases and J gave up 5 bases; unmatched junction bases: 14. Germline values: CDR1 SGHTA, CDR2 FQGNSA. The CDR3 spans 16 residues.

The rearrangement joins TRBV7-6 to TRBJ1-5; D is perhaps TRBD1 (5 bases). The ends were cut back, 5 bases at V and 9 bases at J, with 14 bases in the middle. The CDR3 covers 13 residues. Germline V gene data show CDR1 as SGHVS and CDR2 as FNYEAQ. The CDR3 DNA follows: TGTGCCAGCAGCCGTGAAGAGGGACGGCCCCAGCATTTT. This codes for CASSREEGRPQHF.

The chain joins TRBV12-5 to TRBJ1-1, with D perhaps matching TRBD1 (5 bases). The CDR3 covers 13 residues. The V gene's germline CDR1 is LGHNT and CDR2 FRNRAP. V was shortened by 5 bases and J by 0 bases, with 7 bases between the two germline ends. The CDR3 here is CASGTTVNTEAFF. The CDR3 bases are TGTGCTAGTGGTACGACAGTGAACACTGAAGCTTTCTTT. Filled out from reference TRBV12-5 and TRBJ1-1, the complete variable domain reads DARVTQTPRHKVTEMGQEVTMRCQPILGHNTVFWYRQTMMQGLELLAYFRNRAPLDDSGMPKDRFSAEMPDATLATLKIQPSEPRDSAVYFCASGTTVNTEAFFGQGTRLTVV.

The chain uses TRBV19 and TRBJ1-5; tentative D call: TRBD1 (6 bases). The V end was cut by 5 bases, the J end by 2 bases, with 10 bases between. The CDR3 consists of 14 residues. The germline CDR1 and CDR2 sequences are LNHDA and SQIVND (reference sequence). The CDR3 DNA follows: TGTGCCAGTAGTCCTCGGACAGGCAATCAGCCCCAGCATTTT. It specifies CASSPRTGNQPQHF.

V and J are TRBV14 and TRBJ2-1, with unresolved D. The CDR3 totals 14 residues. Deletions cut 1 base from V and 8 bases from J, with 12 bases between. CDR1 SGHDN and CDR2 FVKESK come from the germline V gene. CDR3 region: CASSQGTGRHEQFF. CDR3 DNA sequence: TGTGCCAGCAGCCAAGGGACCGGCAGACATGAGCAGTTCTTC.

V is TRBV29-1 and J is TRBJ2-2; 13 bases are shared with TRBD2. V lost 7 bases to trimming and J lost 5 bases; unmatched junction nucleotides: 13. This CDR3 spans 17 amino acids. Germline V lookup: CDR1 SQVTM, CDR2 ANQGSEA. The chain's CDR3 is CSGSWTSGSRGTGELFF. The CDR3 coding sequence is TGCAGCGGAAGTTGGACTAGCGGGAGTCGAGGAACCGGGGAGCTGTTTTTT.

The chain links TRBV7-2 to TRBJ1-1; TRBD1 aligns across 8 bases. Unmatched junction bases numbered 4, after V lost 2 bases and J lost 5 bases. This CDR3 region has 14 residues. Germline V gene data show CDR1 as SGHTA and CDR2 as FQGNSA. The CDR3 reads CASSLRTGRTEAFF. DNA for the CDR3: TGTGCCAGCAGCTTAAGGACAGGGCGGACTGAAGCTTTCTTT.

The chain links TRBV28 to TRBJ2-1; D may be TRBD2 (5 bases). The ends were cut back, 2 bases at V and 8 bases at J, with 13 bases in the middle. Germline-derived CDR1 and CDR2 are MDHEN and SYDVKM. The CDR3 runs 14 residues. The CDR3 is CASSLIPGFDEQFF. Here the CDR3 DNA reads TGTGCCAGCAGTTTAATTCCGGGATTCGATGAGCAGTTCTTC.

This rearrangement joins TRBV2 to TRBJ2-5; D not resolved. Germline assignment: CDR1 SNHLY and CDR2 FYNNEI. The CDR3 spans 12 residues. Trimming pared 6 bases from V and 5 bases from J, leaving 10 bases between. The CDR3 reads CASSPRTETQYF. In DNA form, the CDR3 reads TGTGCCAGCAGCCCCCGAACGGAGACCCAGTACTTC.

The rearrangement uses TRBV19 and TRBJ2-5; 9 positions match TRBD1. J lost 7 bases, V lost 5 bases, and 8 bases had no gene match. This CDR3 is 14 amino acids long. CDR1 is LNHDA, CDR2 SQIVND, per germline (reference sequence). In nucleotides, the CDR3 is TGTGCCAGTAGTGAACAGGGGGCGCGGGGGACCCAGTACTTC. Amino acids: CASSEQGARGTQYF. Full variable domain (outside the CDR3, taken from reference TRBV19 and TRBJ2-5): DGGITQSPKYLFRKEGQNVTLSCEQNLNHDAMYWYRQDPGQGLRLIYYSQIVNDFQKGDIAEGYSVSREKKESFPLTVTSAQKNPTAFYLCASSEQGARGTQYFGPGTRLLVL.

The rearrangement uses TRBV18 and TRBJ1-5, with D unresolved. The ends were cut back, 3 bases at V and 4 bases at J, with 7 bases in the middle. The CDR3 runs to 13 residues. CDR1 KGHSH and CDR2 LQKENI come from the germline V gene. Here the CDR3 DNA reads TGTGCCAGCTCACCCCAAGGGAATCAGCCCCAGCATTTT. Translated: CASSPQGNQPQHF.

The chain is built from TRBV7-2 and TRBJ2-3, with 8 nucleotides matching TRBD2. This CDR3 is 14 amino acids long. CDR1 is SGHTA, CDR2 FQGNSA, per germline. J was trimmed by 7 bases and V by 5 bases; bases with no gene match: 8. CDR3 in amino acids: CASSLLSGINTQYF. The CDR3 DNA reads as TGTGCCAGCAGCCTGCTTAGCGGGATAAATACGCAGTATTTT.

This chain connects TRBV18 to TRBJ2-2; D is undetermined. CDR1 and CDR2 from the germline V gene are KGHSH and LQKENI. V lost 3 bases to trimming and J lost 6 bases, with 5 bases between them. This CDR3 is 12 amino acids long. The CDR3 spells CASSPEAGELFF. DNA of the CDR3: TGTGCCAGCTCACCCGAAGCCGGGGAGCTGTTTTTT.

V and J are TRBV2 and TRBJ2-7, with 8 bases matching TRBD2. Germline V lookup: CDR1 SNHLY, CDR2 FYNNEI. This CDR3 comprises 16 residues. V lost 3 bases and J lost 4; bases outside the gene matches: 11. The CDR3 bases are TGTGCCAGCAGTGAGGGTTTACTAGCGGCCTTATACGAGCAGTACTTC. This translates into CASSEGLLAALYEQYF.

This clone was seen only once. The genes are TRBV19 and TRBJ1-2; TRBD1 matches 7 bases. Germline V CDR1 and CDR2: LNHDA, SQIVND (reference sequence). V dropped 5 bases and J dropped 8; count of bases not matched to a gene: 14. CDR3 length equals 15 residues. The DNA for the CDR3 is TGTGCCAGTAGTCCGACGGGACAGTTGCCCTTGGGCTACACCTTC. This codes for CASSPTGQLPLGYTF. The whole variable domain, filled in from reference TRBV19 and TRBJ1-2, reads DGGITQSPKYLFRKEGQNVTLSCEQNLNHDAMYWYRQDPGQGLRLIYYSQIVNDFQKGDIAEGYSVSREKKESFPLTVTSAQKNPTAFYLCASSPTGQLPLGYTFGSGTRLTVV.

J is TRBJ2-3 and V is TRBV7-3, with D maybe TRBD1 (5 bases). The CDR3 is made up of 16 amino acids. With 0 bases removed from V and 5 bases from J, the gap between germline ends came to 15 bases. In germline, CDR1 is SGHTA, CDR2 FQGTGA. CDR3 protein: CASSLTGILTGDTQYF. The CDR3 region has the DNA TGTGCCAGCAGCTTAACTGGGATTCTTACAGGAGATACGCAGTATTTT.

J is TRBJ1-1 and V is TRBV6-5; no clear D. The CDR3 spans 14 residues. Germline V gives CDR1 MNHEY, CDR2 SVGAGI. Trimming removed 0 bases from V and 2 bases from J, with 7 bases in between. CDR3 in DNA: TGTGCCAGCAGTTACTCGTGGGAAAACACTGAAGCTTTCTTT. It translates to CASSYSWENTEAFF.

The genes are TRBV10-3 and TRBJ2-7; D not resolved. The CDR3 has 15 residues. Trimming cost V 1 base and J 0 bases, with 10 bases left between them. CDR1 is ENHRY and CDR2 is SYGVKD in the germline V gene. The CDR3 DNA sequence: TGTGCCATCAGTGAGTTGAAACTGAGCTCCTACGAGCAGTACTTC. Residues: CAISELKLSSYEQYF.

The rearrangement links TRBV28 to TRBJ2-7; TRBD1 matches at 8 bases. The CDR3 runs to 14 residues. The V gene's germline CDR1 is MDHEN and CDR2 SYDVKM. J was trimmed by 2 bases and V by 8 bases; bases with no gene match: 8. The CDR3 DNA is TGTGCCAGCGTCCGGGACAGGATCACCTACGAGCAGTACTTC. It encodes CASVRDRITYEQYF.

The rearrangement links TRBV6-5 to TRBJ2-2, with a weak D call TRBD2 (6 bases). CDR3 size: 14 residues. V lost 5 bases, J lost 1 base, and 8 bases lay in between. Germline V lookup: CDR1 MNHEY, CDR2 SVGAGI. CDR3 loop: CASSRGMNTGELFF. The CDR3 bases are TGTGCCAGCAGTCGGGGGATGAACACCGGGGAGCTGTTTTTT.